The sequence of this T cell receptor (beta chain) was determined in a study of T cell responses to AZD1222 COVID-19 vaccine (dated by TCRdb to 2020 to 2023). About the study as a whole: Because spike-specific TCR depth and breadth did not differ between the two schedules, AZD1222 recipients who got a second dose at roughly 4 weeks were pooled with those who got a second dose at roughly 12 weeks. TCR sequencing was performed for about 250 trial participants, of whom about 200 were given two doses of AZD1222 and around 25 were given two doses of MenACWY control vaccine. Enrollment into the trials was organized by age into subgroups of 18-55, 56-69 and 70-plus years, and those subgroups contained roughly 150, 30 and 60 TCR-sequenced participants, respectively. Results the study describes overall, beyond this receptor: Reportedly, close to half of the unique spike-specific TCRs recognized epitopes lying outside the regions that are mutated in the B.1.351 and B.1.1.7 variants. The 56-69-year group was small, and its depth increase did not reach significance, likely because of low power. The whole spike protein was spanned by vaccine-associated CD4 TCRs, and dominant responses were seen in regions 160-218 and 743-854. No day 14 peak-response samples were available, so repertoires were characterized only after the peak T cell response. Spike-specific TCR breadth and depth rose significantly after two AZD1222 doses compared with day 0 and with MenACWY recipients. Most participants were white British and females outnumbered males, and the authors suggested that clonal diversity may have been underestimated. Only a handful of AZD1222 recipients were SARS-CoV-2 seropositive at baseline, limiting conclusions about previously exposed vaccinees.

The CDR3 regions of human TCRbeta chains were subjected to immunosequencing. The published analysis was carried out like this. Repertoire TCRs were checked for matches against a reference library of SARS-CoV-2-specific TCRs that had been generated using the MIRA antigen-specificity platform. Breadth meant the fraction of unique TCRs that were SARS-CoV-2-associated, whereas depth meant the fraction of total T cells that were SARS-CoV-2-associated. Using the MIRA data, every spike-specific TCR was mapped to the spike region that the TCR reacted to and assigned to either a CD4 or a CD8 class. Log10-transformed breadth and depth values were compared by one-way ANOVA with Sidak's multiple comparisons tests. TCRdb mirrors the immuneACCESS table, restricted to in-frame sequences. Some clones are absent from its copies; in checked studies, under half trace to an unresolved V gene, and the reason for the others is unknown. V and J calls and clone size follow that table, whereas D and trimming were derived from the DNA. The sample table contains about 110,000 clones; only one count was recorded for less than 95% of them. The leading ten clones occupy about 8.3% of the sample.

Interpreted using the paper, the time point label stands for: baseline before first vaccination. Vaccinee samples came from UK trials COV001 and COV002, including a single-blind randomized controlled phase 2/3 trial of AZD1222 (ChAdOx1 nCoV-19) in healthy adults. For TCRbeta chain sequencing, PBMC samples were collected from trial participants at day 0 and at day 28 after the second dose. Comment on this clone: Its cognate antigen has yet to be identified. No base qualities exist here, and no much larger clone lies one base off it.

CDR3 length: 13 amino acids, cysteine to phenylalanine. Only the CDR3 part of the read is kept: 39 bases, read in frame from the first base. From V the trimming removes 3 bases and from J it removes 5 bases, while the gene matches leave 3 bases of the junction unaccounted for. Based on the germline V gene (reference sequence), the CDR1 and CDR2 sequences are GTSNPN and SVGIG. The source is an adult in good health. The starting material was peripheral blood, obtained on day 0 of AZD1222 vaccination. The chain links TRBV30 with TRBJ1-3, with 8 central nucleotides matching TRBD1. At the DNA level, the sequence is TGTGCCTGGAGAAGGACAGGGAGAAACACCATATATTTT. Its protein reads: CAWRRTGRNTIYF.